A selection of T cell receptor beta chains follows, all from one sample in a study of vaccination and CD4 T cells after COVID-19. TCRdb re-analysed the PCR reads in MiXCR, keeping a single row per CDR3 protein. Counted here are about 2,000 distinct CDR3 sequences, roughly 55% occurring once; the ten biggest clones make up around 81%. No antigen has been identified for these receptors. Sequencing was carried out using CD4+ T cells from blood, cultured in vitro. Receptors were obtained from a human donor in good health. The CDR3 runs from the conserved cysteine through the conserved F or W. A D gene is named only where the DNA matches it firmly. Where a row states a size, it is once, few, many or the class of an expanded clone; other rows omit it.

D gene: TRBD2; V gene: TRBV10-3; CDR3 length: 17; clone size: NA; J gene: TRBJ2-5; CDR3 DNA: TGTGCCATCAGAAGCCCCCTGTCCCGGGGGGACCAAGAGACCCAGTACTTC; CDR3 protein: CAIRSPLSRGDQETQYF
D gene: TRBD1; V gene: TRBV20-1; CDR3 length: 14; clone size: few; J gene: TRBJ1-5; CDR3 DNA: TGCAGTGCTAGAGATTGGCAGGGGGCCCAGCCCCAGCATTTT; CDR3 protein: CSARDWQGAQPQHF
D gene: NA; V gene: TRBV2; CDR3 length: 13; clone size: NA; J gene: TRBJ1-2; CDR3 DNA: TGTGCCAGCAGTTTGATGGGCTCCTATGGCTACACCTTC; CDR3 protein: CASSLMGSYGYTF
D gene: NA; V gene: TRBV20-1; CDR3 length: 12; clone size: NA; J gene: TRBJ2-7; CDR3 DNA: TGCAGTGGGGGAACATCTTCCTACGAGCAGTACTTC; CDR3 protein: CSGGTSSYEQYF
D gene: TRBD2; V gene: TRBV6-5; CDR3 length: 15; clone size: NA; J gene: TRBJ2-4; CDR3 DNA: TGTGCCAGCAGTTACACCCAGCGGGGAGGGAACATTCAGTACTTC; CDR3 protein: CASSYTQRGGNIQYF
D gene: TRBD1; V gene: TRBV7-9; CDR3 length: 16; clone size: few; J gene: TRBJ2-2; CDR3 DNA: TGTGCCAGCAGCTTTCGACAGGGGGTGAGCACCGGGGAGCTGTTTTTT; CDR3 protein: CASSFRQGVSTGELFF
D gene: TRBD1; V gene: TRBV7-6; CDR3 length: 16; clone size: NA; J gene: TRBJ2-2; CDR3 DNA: TGTGCCAGCAGCCCCCGGGACAGGGGGAGTTCCGGGGAGCTGTTTTTT; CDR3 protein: CASSPRDRGSSGELFF
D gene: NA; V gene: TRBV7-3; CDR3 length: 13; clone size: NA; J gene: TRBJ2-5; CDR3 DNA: TGTGCCAGCAGCTTAGGTGGTTGGGAGACCCAGTACTTC; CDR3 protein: CASSLGGWETQYF
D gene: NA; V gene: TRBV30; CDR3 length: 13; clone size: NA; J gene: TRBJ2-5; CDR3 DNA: TGTGCCTGGAGTGGGGTCTCTTTAGAGACCCAGTACTTC; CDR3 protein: CAWSGVSLETQYF
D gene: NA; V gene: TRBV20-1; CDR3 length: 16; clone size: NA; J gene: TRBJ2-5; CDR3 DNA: TGCAGTGCTAGGGAAACAACAGGGAGGTGGAAAGAGACCCAGTACTTC; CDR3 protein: CSARETTGRWKETQYF
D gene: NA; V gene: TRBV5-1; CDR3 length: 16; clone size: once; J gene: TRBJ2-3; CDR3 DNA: TGCGCCAGCAGCTCCGCCTTAGCTAAAAGCACAGATACGCAGTATTTT; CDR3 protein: CASSSALAKSTDTQYF
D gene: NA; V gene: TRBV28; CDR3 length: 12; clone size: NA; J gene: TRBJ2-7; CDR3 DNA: TGTGCCAGCAGAATTCTGGGACACGAGCAGTACTTC; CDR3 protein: CASRILGHEQYF
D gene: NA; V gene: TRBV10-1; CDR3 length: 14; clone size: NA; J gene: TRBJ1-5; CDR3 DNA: TGCGCCAACAGAGACAGGAGGCATCATCAGCCCCAGCATTTT; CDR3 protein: CANRDRRHHQPQHF
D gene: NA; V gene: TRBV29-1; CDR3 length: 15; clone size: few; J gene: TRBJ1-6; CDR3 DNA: TGCAGCTTCCTGGGGGTGGGGGTTTTTAATTCACCCCTCCACTTT; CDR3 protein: CSFLGVGVFNSPLHF
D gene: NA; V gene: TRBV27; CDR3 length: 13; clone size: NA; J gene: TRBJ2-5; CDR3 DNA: TGTGCCAGCAGTTTATCCCGGCGGAGTGCCCAGTACTTC; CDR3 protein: CASSLSRRSAQYF
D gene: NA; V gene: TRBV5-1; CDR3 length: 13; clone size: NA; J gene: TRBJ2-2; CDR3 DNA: TGCGCCAGCAGCTCCGATCCCGCCGGGGAGCTGTTTTTT; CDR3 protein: CASSSDPAGELFF